This T cell receptor beta chain emerged from a study of blood T cell repertoires in COVID-19. Profiling relied on immunoSEQ multiplex PCR, and the TCRdb table lists in-frame clones only, not all of them. The sample shows approximately 300,000 clones, around 82% of them seen only once. CDR1 and CDR2 from the germline V gene are SGHRS and YFSETQ. V lost 0 bases, J lost 6 bases, and 12 bases lay in between. This CDR3 has 14 residues. The V gene is TRBV5-1, the J gene TRBJ1-2, with a weak D call TRBD1 (6 bases). Sequenced sample: peripheral blood. This receptor was obtained from a human donor with COVID-19, enrolled during active disease. The donor label of this sample is uncertain. The CDR3 loop reads CASSLAVAGDGYTF. DNA for the CDR3: TGCGCCAGCAGCTTGGCCGTTGCAGGGGATGGCTACACCTTC.